These 24 T cell receptor beta chains originate from one sample sequenced in a study of beta chain features in type 1 diabetes. The entirety of the isolated RNA underwent reverse transcription, so expressed TCRB transcripts were sequenced. TCRdb's copy holds only in-frame clones and misses some; the assay was immunoSEQ multiplex PCR. The repertoire holds some 190,000 clones, around 8% seen once, with approximately 1% in the top ten. No antigen is known for these receptors. Findings and caveats of the study: There was a moderate but significant shortening of TCRB CDR3s in all four CD4+ subsets of Type 1 diabetes patients.

The sequenced material came from central memory CD4+ T cells from blood. The receptors shown here come from a woman aged 40 to 50 with type 1 diabetes.

V usage is TRBV10-3 and J usage is TRBJ2-7; 9 positions agree with TRBD2. Germline CDR1 and CDR2: ENHRY and SYGVKD. V lost 2 bases, J lost 5 bases, and 7 bases stayed unmatched. There are 15 residues in the CDR3. The CDR3: CAISELAGGPHEQYF. CDR3 DNA: TGTGCCATCAGTGAGCTGGCGGGAGGGCCGCACGAGCAGTACTTC.

This clone was counted only a few times. V gene TRBV19 combines with J gene TRBJ1-5, with unresolved D. The CDR3 sequence is 16 residues long. CDR1 is LNHDA, CDR2 SQIVND, per germline (reference sequence). V was clipped by 0 bases and J by 0 bases, with 9 bases between them. The CDR3 sequence: CASSIEQDYSNQPQHF. CDR3 bases: TGTGCCAGTAGTATAGAGCAGGATTATAGCAATCAGCCCCAGCATTTT.

This chain uses TRBV27 with TRBJ2-1; possibly TRBD1 for D (6 bases). Germline CDR1 MNHEY, CDR2 SMNVEV (reference sequence). This CDR3 has 13 residues. Trimming pared 1 base from V and 9 bases from J, leaving 10 bases between. The CDR3 loop reads CASSLYQGSEQFF. CDR3 nucleotide sequence: TGTGCCAGCAGTTTATATCAGGGGAGTGAGCAGTTCTTC.

The V gene is TRBV29-1, the J gene TRBJ2-3; 9 nucleotides match TRBD2. The length of the CDR3 is 15 residues. J lost 3 bases, V lost 3 bases, and 7 bases had no gene match. Germline V gives CDR1 SQVTM, CDR2 ANQGSEA. CDR3 nucleotides: TGCAGCGTTGATCCGGGAACTAGCGGGACAGATACGCAGTATTTT. Its translation is CSVDPGTSGTDTQYF.

V is TRBV28 and J is TRBJ1-2; D possibly corresponds to TRBD1 (5 bases). Per the germline V gene, CDR1 is MDHEN and CDR2 is SYDVKM. The V gene lost 7 bases and the J gene lost 3 bases, with 12 bases spanning the gap. The CDR3 is made up of 13 amino acids. The CDR3, as DNA: TGTGCCAGCAACCCTCCAGGGCACTATGGCTACACCTTC. Protein sequence: CASNPPGHYGYTF.

The genes are TRBV5-1 and TRBJ2-1, with TRBD1 matching 9 bases. This CDR3 region has 13 residues. Germline V lookup: CDR1 SGHRS, CDR2 YFSETQ. The V gene end was trimmed by 8 bases and the J gene end by 8 bases; junction bases not matched to a gene: 8. CDR3 nucleotides: TGCGCCAGTTGGGGACAGGGCCCCGATGAGCAGTTCTTC. Its protein is CASWGQGPDEQFF.

The chain links TRBV5-1 to TRBJ2-7, with TRBD1 matching over 9 bases. V shed 3 bases, J shed 5 bases, and the junction held 6 bases outside the gene matches. Germline V gene lookup returns CDR1 SGHRS and CDR2 YFSETQ. The CDR3 covers 14 residues. The CDR3 DNA follows: TGCGCCAGCAGCTCATCGGACAGGGGCCACGAGCAGTACTTC. It encodes CASSSSDRGHEQYF.

V and J are TRBV6-6 and TRBJ2-3; the D gene is possibly TRBD1 (6 bases). V shed 10 bases and J shed 4 bases, with 9 bases lying between them. Germline CDR1 MNHNY, CDR2 SVGAGI (reference sequence). This CDR3 region has 11 residues. The CDR3 bases are TGTGCCACCACAGGGTCAGATACGCAGTATTTT. It codes for CATTGSDTQYF.

This clone was found a few times. This chain joins TRBV14 and TRBJ2-3, with D unclear. V lost 3 bases and J 2 bases, leaving 3 bases between the germline ends. The CDR3 has 12 residues. Germline V gene sequence: CDR1 SGHDN, CDR2 FVKESK. This CDR3 reads CASSHSTDTQYF. The CDR3 region has the DNA TGTGCCAGCAGCCACTCCACAGATACGCAGTATTTT.

This clone has just a few counts. The chain couples TRBV6-1 to TRBJ1-3; D gene uncertain. This CDR3 has 16 amino acids. Trimming took 2 bases from V and 2 from J, leaving 13 bases between them. Germline V CDR1 and CDR2: MNHNS, SASEGT. The CDR3 is CASSEFGVGTGNTIYF. Here the CDR3 DNA reads TGTGCCAGCAGTGAATTCGGGGTCGGAACTGGAAACACCATATATTTT.

There are a few counts of this clone. The chain has TRBV9 and TRBJ2-7; 7 positions match TRBD1. The CDR3 runs 13 residues. The J segment lost 5 bases and the V segment lost 2 bases, leaving 4 bases of the junction unmatched. Germline values: CDR1 SGDLS, CDR2 YYNGEE. The CDR3 loop reads CASSVGTENEQYF. The CDR3 DNA reads as TGTGCCAGCAGCGTCGGGACAGAGAACGAGCAGTACTTC.

The chain couples TRBV7-2 to TRBJ1-4, with TRBD1 matching 9 bases. From germline, CDR1 is SGHTA and CDR2 FQGNSA. Trimming took 6 bases from V and 6 from J; bases not matched to a gene: 5. CDR3 length: 14 amino acids. The DNA for the CDR3 is TGTGCCAGCAGGTCGGGACAGGGTGATGAAAAACTGTTTTTT. Amino acid sequence: CASRSGQGDEKLFF.

This chain links TRBV19 with TRBJ2-1; TRBD2 agrees at 7 bases. The CDR3 runs to 16 residues. The V segment lost 5 bases and the J segment 4 bases; nucleotides outside the gene matches: 11. Germline V lookup: CDR1 LNHDA, CDR2 SQIVND (reference sequence). The CDR3 spells CASSPPLGGGYNEQFF. The CDR3 DNA reads as TGTGCCAGTAGTCCCCCCCTGGGCGGGGGTTACAATGAGCAGTTCTTC.

This clone has only a few counts. The J gene is TRBJ2-5, the V gene TRBV5-1; 8 bases align to TRBD1. Germline CDR1 SGHRS, CDR2 YFSETQ. Losses at the gene ends were 0 bases for V and 5 bases for J; bases not matched to a gene: 9. The CDR3 runs to 16 residues. CDR3 nucleotide sequence: TGCGCCAGCAGCTTGGCCGTTGGGACAGGAGGCGAGACCCAGTACTTC. The encoded protein is CASSLAVGTGGETQYF.

V gene TRBV7-3 combines with J gene TRBJ2-7, with 7 bases identical to TRBD1. This CDR3 contains 15 residues. Germline CDR1 SGHTA, CDR2 FQGTGA. V gave up 4 bases and J gave up 2 bases; unmatched junction bases: 8. CDR3 sequence reads: CASSSGQFSTYEQYF. As DNA, the CDR3 is TGTGCCAGCAGCTCGGGACAGTTCTCTACCTACGAGCAGTACTTC.

The chain links TRBV7-2 to TRBJ2-3, with 12 bases lining up with TRBD2. Looked up from germline, CDR1 is SGHTA and CDR2 is FQGNSA. V lost 4 bases, J lost 6 bases, and 8 bases stayed unmatched. This CDR3 is 16 amino acids long. The CDR3 DNA follows: TGTGCCAGCAGCTCTTGGACTAGCGGGGCTAGGGATACGCAGTATTTT. This encodes CASSSWTSGARDTQYF.

The chain carries TRBV5-4 and TRBJ1-2; TRBD1 agrees at 8 bases. J gave up 6 bases and V 3 bases, and 16 bases lay outside the gene matches. The CDR3 is 17 residues long. Germline CDR1 is SGHNT and CDR2 is YYREEE (reference sequence). The CDR3 DNA reads as TGTGCCAGCAGCTCCGCGGTTTTGGACAGGGACCTTCATGGCTACACCTTC. This encodes CASSSAVLDRDLHGYTF.

V usage is TRBV28 and J usage is TRBJ2-7; maybe TRBD2 (5 bases). Germline lookup yields CDR1 MDHEN and CDR2 SYDVKM. This CDR3 contains 14 residues. The V end was cut by 2 bases, the J end by 0 bases, with 8 bases between. The CDR3 is CASSLRAASYEQYF. The CDR3 DNA sequence: TGTGCCAGCAGTTTACGAGCGGCCTCCTACGAGCAGTACTTC.

The chain recombines TRBV5-6 with TRBJ2-7; 9 bases line up with TRBD1. V was clipped by 0 bases and J by 5 bases; unmatched bases: 9. Per germline, CDR1 SGHDT and CDR2 YYEEEE. The CDR3 consists of 16 residues. CDR3 in amino acids: CASSLGLGQGIHEQYF. DNA of the CDR3: TGTGCCAGCAGCTTGGGTCTGGGACAGGGTATCCACGAGCAGTACTTC. Full variable domain (rest looked up from reference TRBV5-6 and TRBJ2-7): DAGVTQSPTHLIKTRGQQVTLRCSPKSGHDTVSWYQQALGQGPQFIFQYYEEEERQRGNFPDRFSGHQFPNYSSELNVNALLLGDSALYLCASSLGLGQGIHEQYFGPGTRLTVT.

This clone was detected only a few times. V is TRBV11-3 and J is TRBJ2-3; 7 bases agree with TRBD2. Germline loops: CDR1 SGHNT, CDR2 YENEEA. The CDR3 length is 13 residues. Trimming cost V 5 bases and J 8 bases; bases outside gene matches: 7. The chain's CDR3 is CASSPTSSGTQYF. CDR3 nucleotide sequence: TGTGCCAGCAGCCCGACTAGCTCGGGTACGCAGTATTTT.

The rearrangement links TRBV10-3 to TRBJ2-7, with a weak D call TRBD2 (5 bases). The CDR3 consists of 16 residues. V shed 8 bases and J shed 2 bases, with 22 bases lying between them. The germline V gene encodes CDR1 ENHRY and CDR2 SYGVKD. The DNA of the CDR3 is TGTGCCATCCCATCTAGCCTTGACGGACCCCCCTACGAGCAGTACTTC. Translation: CAIPSSLDGPPYEQYF.

The chain links TRBV9 to TRBJ2-1, with D hard to call. V was clipped by 0 bases and J by 8 bases, with 3 bases between them. The CDR3 runs to 11 residues. Germline V gene sequence: CDR1 SGDLS, CDR2 YYNGEE. The CDR3 loop reads CASSVADEQFF. The DNA for the CDR3 is TGTGCCAGCAGCGTAGCGGATGAGCAGTTCTTC.

The CDR3 DNA is TGTGCCAGCGGACTCAAAAATGGCTACACCTTC. This translates into CASGLKNGYTF. This chain connects TRBV28 to TRBJ1-2; D ambiguous. V was pared by 8 bases and J by 6 bases, with 10 bases between. Per the germline V gene, CDR1 is MDHEN and CDR2 is SYDVKM. This CDR3 has 11 amino acids.

V usage is TRBV5-4 and J usage is TRBJ2-7, with TRBD1 matching over 7 bases. The germline CDR1 and CDR2 sequences are SGHNT and YYREEE (reference sequence). The CDR3 runs 15 residues. J gave up 2 bases and V 4 bases, and 9 bases lay outside the gene matches. This chain's CDR3 is CASSRGQVTTYEQYF. The DNA of the CDR3 is TGTGCCAGCAGCCGAGGACAGGTCACTACCTACGAGCAGTACTTC. The whole variable domain, remainder taken from reference TRBV5-4 and TRBJ2-7, is ETGVTQSPTHLIKTRGQQVTLRCSSQSGHNTVSWYQQALGQGPQFIFQYYREEENGRGNFPPRFSGLQFPNYSSELNVNALELDDSALYLCASSRGQVTTYEQYFGPGTRLTVT.